This TCR beta chain was profiled in a study of CD8 T cells in ankylosing spondylitis. TCRdb itself ran the 5' RACE reads through MiXCR, one entry per CDR3 protein. The sample lists 800,000 to 900,000 distinct CDR3 sequences, about 12% seen once, with about 0.49% in the top ten. Germline CDR1 and CDR2: SGHTA and FQGNSA. The V end was cut by 2 bases, the J end by 6 bases, with 11 bases between. The CDR3 spans 13 residues. Ten or more counts support this clonotype. Its antigen is not known. Study-wide findings and caveats: For ankylosing spondylitis blood, a TCR beta motif of 7 or 8 highly homologous variants appeared characteristic.

Sequenced: blood, either unsorted or a sorted T cell fraction (not recorded which). The TCR comes from a male donor with ankylosing spondylitis. This chain uses TRBV7-2 with TRBJ2-7, with D perhaps matching TRBD2 (5 bases). The CDR3 region is CASSLRLAGEQYF. CDR3 DNA: TGTGCCAGCAGCTTAAGGCTAGCAGGCGAGCAGTACTTC. Variable domain in full (rest from reference TRBV7-2 and TRBJ2-7): GAGVSQSPSNKVTEKGKDVELRCDPISGHTALYWYRQSLGQGLEFLIYFQGNSAPDKSGLPSDRFSAERTGGSVSTLTIQRTQQEDSAVYLCASSLRLAGEQYFGPGTRLTVT.